Each of the 27 T cell receptor beta chains below was sequenced from the same sample in a study of OX40 agonist ivuxolimab in advanced cancers. Measured with immunoSEQ multiplex PCR; TCRdb has only the in-frame clones, and not every one. The sample yields under 95,000 clones, roughly 85% seen once. Sequenced material: CD4+ or CD8+ T cells sorted from blood, taken in a trial of the OX40 agonist ivuxolimab. These receptors were collected from an adult with an advanced solid tumor such as melanoma, head and neck, liver or kidney cancer.

The chain combines TRBV20-1 with TRBJ2-5; D not certain. This CDR3 is built from 10 residues. Germline V gives CDR1 DFQATT, CDR2 SNEGSKA (reference sequence). Trimming removed 1 base at V and 4 bases at J, with 1 base between. This CDR3 reads CSARVETQYF. The CDR3, as DNA: TGCAGTGCTAGAGTAGAGACCCAGTACTTC.

The V and J genes are TRBV28 and TRBJ1-1; D is uncertain. The germline CDR1 and CDR2 sequences are MDHEN and SYDVKM. V dropped 5 bases and J dropped 6 bases, with 10 bases sitting between them. This CDR3 has 12 residues. CDR3 DNA: TGTGCCAGCAGTCCCCCTGGGGCTGAAGCTTTCTTT. Its translation: CASSPPGAEAFF.

V usage is TRBV6-1 and J usage is TRBJ1-2; 9 nucleotides align to TRBD1. CDR3 length: 15 residues. V lost 4 bases to trimming and J lost 7 bases; unmatched junction nucleotides: 10. Germline-derived CDR1 and CDR2 are MNHNS and SASEGT. DNA of the CDR3: TGTGCCAGCAGTGGGACCAACGGGACAGGGTCTGGCTACACCTTC. Protein sequence: CASSGTNGTGSGYTF.

The J gene is TRBJ2-7, the V gene TRBV5-1, with D perhaps TRBD2 (5 bases). Germline CDR1 and CDR2: SGHRS and YFSETQ. Trimming pared 2 bases from V and 1 base from J, leaving 10 bases between. The CDR3 is 14 residues long. The CDR3 DNA follows: TGCGCCAGCAGCTTATTAGCGACGTCCTACGAGCAGTACTTC. It specifies CASSLLATSYEQYF.

The chain employs TRBV23-1 and TRBJ2-6; no reliable D call. TRBV23-1 counts as an open reading frame of uncertain function. V was pared by 5 bases and J by 0 bases, with 14 bases between. The CDR3 sequence is 17 residues long. In nucleotides, the CDR3 is TGCGCCAGCAGTGAGTTCCAGGCCAGCTCTGGGGCCAACGTCCTGACTTTC. Translating gives CASSEFQASSGANVLTF.

The CDR3 bases are TGTGCCAGTAGTATCGACAGGGGCAATCAGCCCCAGCATTTT. Protein: CASSIDRGNQPQHF. This rearrangement joins TRBV19 to TRBJ1-5, with 7 bases aligning to TRBD1. With 3 bases clipped from V and 2 bases from J, the junction kept 1 base outside the gene matches. This CDR3 has 14 amino acids. Germline V CDR1 and CDR2: LNHDA, SQIVND (reference sequence).

CDR3 nucleotide sequence: TGTGCCAGCAGGCCCCGTTTTGAAAACACTGAAGCTTTCTTT. Its translation is CASRPRFENTEAFF. The V call is TRBV6-1, the J call TRBJ1-1; D remains ambiguous. This CDR3 is built from 14 residues. Per the germline V gene, CDR1 is MNHNS and CDR2 is SASEGT. V lost 6 bases and J 2 bases, leaving 13 bases between the germline ends.

This rearrangement joins TRBV19 to TRBJ1-5, with D tentatively TRBD1 (6 bases). Trimming took 5 bases from V and 8 from J, leaving 16 bases between them. This CDR3 spans 14 amino acids. The germline V gene encodes CDR1 LNHDA and CDR2 SQIVND (reference sequence). CDR3 residues: CASSGGQPLEPQHF. The DNA of the CDR3 is TGTGCCAGTAGTGGCGGACAGCCTCTGGAGCCCCAGCATTTT.

This chain uses TRBV5-1 with TRBJ2-1, with TRBD2 matching 7 bases. Per germline, CDR1 SGHRS and CDR2 YFSETQ. Trimming at V came to 3 bases and at J to 3 bases, leaving 3 bases not matched to a gene. CDR3 size: 14 residues. The CDR3 spells CASSSSGVYNEQFF. The CDR3 bases are TGCGCCAGCAGCTCTAGCGGAGTCTACAATGAGCAGTTCTTC.

The chain uses TRBV28 and TRBJ1-1; D uncertain. V lost 1 base and J 3 bases, leaving 6 bases between the germline ends. CDR1 and CDR2 (germline): MDHEN, SYDVKM. CDR3 length: 13 residues. This CDR3 reads CASSLLRYTEAFF. The CDR3 DNA is TGTGCCAGCAGTTTATTGAGGTACACTGAAGCTTTCTTT.

The chain couples TRBV19 to TRBJ2-5; D gene unclear. The end of the DNA fits TRBJ2-7 better, so the J call may be wrong. The CDR3 runs to 14 residues. Germline V gene lookup returns CDR1 LNHDA and CDR2 SQIVND (reference sequence). The CDR3 sequence is CASTTDIPPYEQYF. In nucleotides, the CDR3 is TGTGCCAGTACCACAGACATTCCCCCCTACGAGCAGTACTTC.

This clone has a single count. The chain employs TRBV28 and TRBJ1-2, with TRBD1 identical over 7 bases. The J segment lost 5 bases and the V segment lost 3 bases, leaving 12 bases of the junction unmatched. The CDR3 runs to 16 residues. The germline gives CDR1 MDHEN, CDR2 SYDVKM. CDR3 sequence reads: CASSFGTGVESYGYTF. DNA of the CDR3: TGTGCCAGCAGTTTCGGCACAGGGGTGGAGAGTTATGGCTACACCTTC.

This clone came up once. This rearrangement joins TRBV6-1 to TRBJ1-2; no clear D gene. Germline V lookup: CDR1 MNHNS, CDR2 SASEGT. Deletions cut 2 bases from V and 4 bases from J, with 14 bases between. The CDR3 has 15 amino acids. The chain's CDR3 is CASSESPRGGYGYTF. The CDR3 coding sequence is TGTGCCAGCAGTGAATCCCCCCGGGGAGGCTATGGCTACACCTTC.

This rearrangement joins TRBV21-1 to TRBJ1-2. TRBV21-1 represents a pseudogene. This CDR3 has 14 amino acids. CDR3 in amino acids: CASSQGGALCGYTF. In DNA form, the CDR3 reads TGTGCCAGCAGCCAAGGGGGGGCGCTATGTGGCTACACCTTC.

The chain is built from TRBV7-6 and TRBJ2-5; 12 positions agree with TRBD2. The CDR3 totals 15 residues. Germline loops: CDR1 SGHVS, CDR2 FNYEAQ. The ends lost 4 bases at V and 2 bases at J; junction bases unmatched: 2. CDR3 DNA sequence: TGTGCCAGCAGCTCAGGACTAGCGGGACAAGAGACCCAGTACTTC. It is translated as CASSSGLAGQETQYF.

This chain connects TRBV7-9 to TRBJ2-2; 7 bases line up with TRBD1. The CDR3 runs to 15 residues. Germline assignment: CDR1 SEHNR and CDR2 FQNEAQ (reference sequence). V shed 5 bases and J 5 bases; nucleotides not matched to a gene: 8. This CDR3 reads CASSTTDRATGELFF. The CDR3 DNA is TGTGCCAGCAGCACGACCGACAGGGCGACCGGGGAGCTGTTTTTT.

This rearrangement joins TRBV6-5 to TRBJ2-5; 8 bases agree with TRBD2. V lost 6 bases to trimming and J lost 4 bases; unmatched junction nucleotides: 1. Germline V gene sequence: CDR1 MNHEY, CDR2 SVGAGI. There are 12 residues in the CDR3. CDR3 in DNA: TGTGCCAGCAGAGGACTAGCAGAGACCCAGTACTTC. Encoded protein: CASRGLAETQYF.

The chain combines TRBV6-6 with TRBJ2-1, with TRBD2 identical over 15 bases. The CDR3 spans 15 residues. Germline V gene data show CDR1 as MNHNY and CDR2 as SVGAGI (reference sequence). V lost 8 bases, J lost 9 bases, and 8 bases stayed unmatched. The CDR3 here is CASQRGLAGGGEQFF. As DNA, the CDR3 is TGTGCCAGCCAGAGGGGACTAGCGGGAGGCGGTGAGCAGTTCTTC.

This clone has only a few counts. The chain couples TRBV28 to TRBJ1-3; D might be TRBD1 (5 bases). Germline CDR1 reads MDHEN; CDR2 reads SYDVKM. The V end lost 5 bases, the J end lost 4 bases, and 15 bases lay between the germline ends. The CDR3 is made up of 15 amino acids. The CDR3 spells CASSRLRGAGNTIYF. The DNA of the CDR3 is TGTGCCAGCAGTCGGTTAAGGGGTGCCGGAAACACCATATATTTT.

The CDR3 nucleotides read TGTGCCAGCAGCGTCGATTGGGACATCTCCTACGAGCAGTACTTC. Its translation is CASSVDWDISYEQYF. The chain recombines TRBV9 with TRBJ2-7, with D possibly TRBD1 on 6 matching bases. Trimming left V 2 bases short and J 0 bases short, with 12 bases between. Germline CDR1 reads SGDLS; CDR2 reads YYNGEE. This CDR3 has 15 amino acids.

This clone was seen a single time. The chain links TRBV10-2 to TRBJ2-5; 7 bases fit TRBD1. Germline loops: CDR1 WSHSY, CDR2 SAAADI. The ends lost 6 bases at V and 1 base at J; junction bases unmatched: 2. There are 13 residues in the CDR3. The DNA of the CDR3 is TGCGCCAGCAGCCGGGACAGCCAAGAGACCCAGTACTTC. Translated, it gives CASSRDSQETQYF.

This sequence joins TRBV2 and TRBJ2-2, with D possibly matching TRBD1 (6 bases). Looked up from germline, CDR1 is SNHLY and CDR2 is FYNNEI. V shed 6 bases and J shed 0 bases, with 11 bases lying between them. This CDR3 has 15 residues. This CDR3 is CASRQGWANTGELFF. DNA for the CDR3: TGTGCCAGCAGACAGGGTTGGGCGAACACCGGGGAGCTGTTTTTT. The whole variable domain, filled in from reference TRBV2 and TRBJ2-2, reads EPEVTQTPSHQVTQMGQEVILRCVPISNHLYFYWYRQILGQKVEFLVSFYNNEISEKSEIFDDQFSVERPDGSNFTLKIRSTKLEDSAMYFCASRQGWANTGELFFGEGSRLTVL.

This chain links TRBV7-6 with TRBJ2-7; 7 bases are a match to TRBD1. Germline V lookup: CDR1 SGHVS, CDR2 FNYEAQ. This CDR3 contains 16 residues. V lost 5 bases and J lost 0; bases outside the gene matches: 10. This chain's CDR3 is CASSPIAGDSSYEQYF. The CDR3 DNA reads TGTGCCAGCAGCCCAATAGCCGGGGACAGCTCCTACGAGCAGTACTTC.

This chain connects TRBV7-2 to TRBJ2-2; D is undetermined. V lost 5 bases, J lost 2 bases, and 6 bases lay in between. The germline gives CDR1 SGHTA, CDR2 FQGNSA. This CDR3 contains 13 residues. The CDR3 sequence: CASSPRNTGELFF. The CDR3 nucleotides read TGTGCCAGCAGCCCGAGAAACACCGGGGAGCTGTTTTTT. The full variable domain, with the rest looked up from reference TRBV7-2 and TRBJ2-2, is GAGVSQSPSNKVTEKGKDVELRCDPISGHTALYWYRQSLGQGLEFLIYFQGNSAPDKSGLPSDRFSAERTGGSVSTLTIQRTQQEDSAVYLCASSPRNTGELFFGEGSRLTVL.

This clone has a single count. V gene TRBV27 combines with J gene TRBJ2-1, with a weak D call TRBD1 (6 bases). The CDR3 is made up of 15 amino acids. Germline V gene sequence: CDR1 MNHEY, CDR2 SMNVEV (reference sequence). V was pared by 6 bases and J by 5 bases, with 17 bases between. CDR3: CASSPDRPLNNEQFF. In nucleotides, the CDR3 is TGTGCCAGCAGCCCAGACAGGCCGCTAAACAATGAGCAGTTCTTC.

The CDR3 nucleotides read TGTGCCAGCAGCTTGTGGGGGGGACCCATCTCCTACGAGCAGTACTTC. Translation gives CASSLWGGPISYEQYF. V gene TRBV7-9 combines with J gene TRBJ2-7; 7 bases fit TRBD2. V gave up 3 bases and J gave up 0 bases; unmatched junction bases: 8. This CDR3 is 16 amino acids long. Germline V lookup: CDR1 SEHNR, CDR2 FQNEAQ (reference sequence).

Of note for this clone: The sample has other DNA sequences that encode this CDR3 too. This chain joins TRBV7-2 and TRBJ2-1, with D possibly being TRBD1 or TRBD2 (6 bases each). CDR3 size: 14 residues. The V gene's germline CDR1 is SGHTA and CDR2 FQGNSA. The V end was cut by 5 bases, the J end by 1 base, with 9 bases between. The CDR3 DNA is TGTGCCAGCAGCCGGAGGGGGTCCTACAATGAGCAGTTCTTC. This gives the protein CASSRRGSYNEQFF. Complete variable domain (other parts from reference TRBV7-2 and TRBJ2-1): GAGVSQSPSNKVTEKGKDVELRCDPISGHTALYWYRQSLGQGLEFLIYFQGNSAPDKSGLPSDRFSAERTGGSVSTLTIQRTQQEDSAVYLCASSRRGSYNEQFFGPGTRLTVL.